This TCR beta chain was identified in a study of cytomegalovirus exposure and HLA in healthy donors. Study details: The study's early data release held about 85 million unique TCRs from HLA-typed donors. Overall study results and limits: Earlier analysis found most TCR beta V segments productive about 90% or about 30% of the time. The study reported that TCR beta sequences accurately predicted HLA-A and HLA-B alleles in most subjects.

The germline CDR1 and CDR2 sequences are MGHRA and YSYEKL. The CDR3 loop spans 14 amino acids. The germline V and J ends were trimmed by 1 base and 4 bases, with 8 bases remaining between them. This clone turned up a few times. Its antigen is as yet unknown. This PCR relied on a set of 60 Vbeta primers and 13 Jbeta primers. The data were produced by immunoSEQ multiplex PCR, yet TCRdb's version contains in-frame clones alone and is incomplete. The table records 150,000 to 200,000 clones, 60% to 85% of them present only once. The V and J genes are TRBV4-1 and TRBJ1-5; D gene uncertain. This TCR derives from a young man in good health and CMV-seronegative. Sequencing used PBMCs. The DNA of the CDR3 is TGCGCCAGCAGCCAAGTTGGTAGTAATCAGCCCCAGCATTTT. Translation gives CASSQVGSNQPQHF.